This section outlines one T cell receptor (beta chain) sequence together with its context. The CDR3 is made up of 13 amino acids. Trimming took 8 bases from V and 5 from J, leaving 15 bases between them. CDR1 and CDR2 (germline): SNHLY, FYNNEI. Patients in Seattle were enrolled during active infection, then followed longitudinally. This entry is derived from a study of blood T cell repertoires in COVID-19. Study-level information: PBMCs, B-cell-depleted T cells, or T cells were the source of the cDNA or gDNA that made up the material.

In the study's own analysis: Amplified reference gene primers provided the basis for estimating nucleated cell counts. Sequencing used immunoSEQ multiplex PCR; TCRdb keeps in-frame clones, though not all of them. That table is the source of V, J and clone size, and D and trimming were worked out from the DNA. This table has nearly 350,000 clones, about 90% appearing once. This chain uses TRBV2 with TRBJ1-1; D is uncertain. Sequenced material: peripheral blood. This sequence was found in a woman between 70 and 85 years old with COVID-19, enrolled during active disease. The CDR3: CASGRIGRTEAFF. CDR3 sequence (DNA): TGTGCCAGCGGTCGGATAGGGAGAACTGAAGCTTTCTTT. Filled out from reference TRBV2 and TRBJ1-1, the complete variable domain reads EPEVTQTPSHQVTQMGQEVILRCVPISNHLYFYWYRQILGQKVEFLVSFYNNEISEKSEIFDDQFSVERPDGSNFTLKIRSTKLEDSAMYFCASGRIGRTEAFFGQGTRLTVV.